This T cell receptor beta chain was observed in a study of T cell repertoires in cytomegalovirus infection (dated by TCRdb to between 2018 and 2021). For the wider study: The HLA type of each donor mattered for the analysis, because public TCR beta signatures pointed to carriage of CMV infection along with the matching HLA type.

A word on this clonotype: Its antigen has not been determined. This sequence may be a read error, since a much larger clone differs from it by one base.

Via the germline V gene, CDR1 is SGHAT and CDR2 FQNNGV. The CDR3 holds 15 amino acids from the cysteine to the phenylalanine. Kept here is only the CDR3 DNA, which spans 45 bases and is read in frame from base 1. Points the paper makes about the study in general: The ex vivo response was dominated by HLA-C-restricted CMV-specific TCR beta clonotypes, which also provided the single most frequent clonotype in two of eight donors. In both this cohort and an independent cohort of some 350 donors, the cumulative frequency of public TCR beta family members distinguished carriers of CMV infection plus the relevant HLA type.

The run used an Illumina HiSeq 1500. TCRdb trimmed the raw reads at Q25, called clones with MiXCR and kept productive beta chains. Entries are consolidated by CDR3 protein sequence, retaining the most common genes and DNA. For this sample there are 170,000 or so distinct CDR3 sequences; over 13% appear just once. The ten top clones hold about a quarter of the sample. The sequencing input was PBMCs. Recombination connected TRBV11-2 to TRBJ2-1; 13 nucleotides in the junction match TRBD2. This clonotype was obtained from a human donor in good health (CMV status not recorded). Some clones in this sample may be carry-over from other donors' samples. The base sequence is TGTGCCAGCAGACGGACTAGCGGGAGAGGCAATGAGCATTTCTTC. Protein translation: CASRRTSGRGNEHFF.